The 22 T cell receptor beta chains given below trace back to one sample, sequenced in a study of CD8 T cells in Susac syndrome. It was with random hexamers that roughly 0.45 to 1 ug RNA was reverse transcribed. One entry per CDR3 protein, called by TCRdb with MiXCR from the immunoSEQ multiplex PCR reads. The sample carries around 150,000 distinct CDR3 sequences, around 94% recorded once. Sequencing was performed on CD4+ T cells from PBMCs. These receptors all stem from a human donor in good health.

This clonotype was detected only once. The V call is TRBV18, the J call TRBJ1-5; TRBD1 matches at 7 bases. CDR3 length equals 15 residues. V was pared by 6 bases and J by 0 bases, with 5 bases of the junction left unmatched. The germline V gene encodes CDR1 KGHSH and CDR2 LQKENI. The CDR3 DNA is TGTGCCAGCTCCACCGGGACAGATAGCAATCAGCCCCAGCATTTT. Its translation is CASSTGTDSNQPQHF.

The J gene is TRBJ2-3, the V gene TRBV30; TRBD2 is a possible D gene (5 bases). The CDR3 extends over 15 amino acids. Trimming took 0 bases from V and 2 from J, leaving 12 bases between them. Germline V gene data show CDR1 as GTSNPN and CDR2 as SVGIG (reference sequence). The CDR3 region has the DNA TGTGCCTGGAGTGTACTGGACTGGATCACAGATACGCAGTATTTT. It encodes CAWSVLDWITDTQYF.

A few counts support this clonotype. V gene TRBV28 combines with J gene TRBJ2-7; a weak D match, TRBD2 (6 bases). The CDR3 spans 14 residues. CDR1 is MDHEN and CDR2 is SYDVKM in the germline V gene. V lost 3 bases and J lost 3, with 12 bases in between. As DNA, the CDR3 is TGTGCCAGCAGTTTGGTGGCGGGGAACTACGAGCAGTACTTC. This encodes CASSLVAGNYEQYF.

This CDR3 reads CASGFLGNEQFF. The CDR3 coding sequence is TGTGCCAGCGGATTCCTGGGGAATGAGCAGTTCTTC. The chain employs TRBV6-2 or TRBV6-3 and TRBJ2-1; no clear D gene. The V end lost 8 bases, the J end lost 7 bases, and 12 bases lay between the germline ends. CDR1 is MNHEY and CDR2 is SVGEGT in the germline V gene. This CDR3 has 12 amino acids.

This chain links TRBV13 with TRBJ2-1, with 11 bases lining up with TRBD2. The V and J ends lost 4 bases and 8 bases, in that order; junction bases with no gene match: 7. Germline V CDR1 and CDR2: PRHDT, FYEKMQ (reference sequence). The CDR3 sequence is 15 residues long. The CDR3, as DNA: TGTGCCAGCAGCTCTCCGACTAGCGGGGACGATGAGCAGTTCTTC. Residues: CASSSPTSGDDEQFF.

V gene TRBV20-1 combines with J gene TRBJ1-5; TRBD1 is a possible D gene (6 bases). The CDR3 is made up of 13 amino acids. Germline-derived CDR1 and CDR2 are DFQATT and SNEGSKA (reference sequence). V dropped 6 bases and J dropped 1 base, with 10 bases sitting between them. The CDR3 region is CSAEGQSNQPQHF. The CDR3 DNA reads TGCAGTGCGGAGGGACAAAGCAATCAGCCCCAGCATTTT.

The rearrangement links TRBV5-1 to TRBJ1-6, with D perhaps matching TRBD1 (5 bases). CDR3 length: 15 residues. With 0 bases removed from V and 2 bases from J, the gap between germline ends came to 6 bases. Germline V lookup: CDR1 SGHRS, CDR2 YFSETQ. The CDR3 nucleotides read TGCGCCAGCAGCTTGGAGGGGACCTATAATTCACCCCTCCACTTT. Protein: CASSLEGTYNSPLHF.

The chain uses TRBV7-3 and TRBJ2-1, with a weak D call TRBD1 (6 bases). V was pared by 2 bases and J by 9 bases, with 8 bases between. Germline loops: CDR1 SGHTA, CDR2 FQGTGA. This CDR3 contains 12 residues. The CDR3 region is CASSLGGSEQFF. The CDR3 DNA reads TGTGCCAGCAGCTTAGGGGGCAGTGAGCAGTTCTTC. Drawing the rest from reference TRBV7-3 and TRBJ2-1, the complete variable domain is GAGVSQTPSNKVTEKGKYVELRCDPISGHTALYWYRQSLGQGPEFLIYFQGTGAADDSGLPNDRFFAVRPEGSVSTLKIQRTERGDSAVYLCASSLGGSEQFFGPGTRLTVL.

This clonotype has a single count. This chain joins TRBV20-1 and TRBJ2-4; D call uncertain. Germline CDR1 is DFQATT and CDR2 is SNEGSKA (reference sequence). Trimming left V 4 bases short and J 1 base short, with 17 bases between. The CDR3 covers 16 residues. CDR3 nucleotide sequence: TGCAGTGCTAACCCATCCGGCGGTCGGGCCAAAAACATTCAGTACTTC. Translation gives CSANPSGGRAKNIQYF.

The chain couples TRBV30 to TRBJ2-5; D gene ambiguous. This CDR3 contains 12 residues. The germline CDR1 and CDR2 sequences are GTSNPN and SVGIG (reference sequence). The V end lost 3 bases, the J end lost 5 bases, and 10 bases lay between the germline ends. The CDR3 nucleotides are TGTGCCTGGAGCCCATTGGGGGAGACCCAGTACTTC. It translates to CAWSPLGETQYF. Combining the CDR3 with reference TRBV30 and TRBJ2-5 gives the whole variable domain SQTIHQWPATLVQPVGSPLSLECTVEGTSNPNLYWYRQAAGRGLQLLFYSVGIGQISSEVPQNLSASRPQDRQFILSSKKLLLSDSGFYLCAWSPLGETQYFGPGTRLLVL.

V usage is TRBV4-1 and J usage is TRBJ1-1; D is possibly TRBD1 (5 bases). There are 14 residues in the CDR3. Between the trimmed V and J ends, which lost 5 bases and 1 base, there was a span of 11 bases. The germline V gene encodes CDR1 MGHRA and CDR2 YSYEKL. The CDR3 sequence: CASSGLDRNTEAFF. CDR3 bases: TGCGCCAGCAGCGGGCTAGACAGGAACACTGAAGCTTTCTTT.

The chain has TRBV7-9 and TRBJ1-6, with D perhaps matching TRBD1 (5 bases). Trimming removed 2 bases from V and 10 bases from J, with 12 bases in between. CDR3 length: 14 residues. Germline V CDR1 and CDR2: SEHNR, FQNEAQ (reference sequence). Written as DNA, the CDR3 is TGTGCCAGCAGCTTACCCAGGGTGAACTCACCCCTCCACTTT. Protein sequence: CASSLPRVNSPLHF.

The rearrangement uses TRBV20-1 and TRBJ2-5, with D perhaps matching TRBD1 (6 bases). From germline, CDR1 is DFQATT and CDR2 SNEGSKA (reference sequence). There are 15 residues in the CDR3. The V and J ends lost 0 bases and 1 base respectively, with 12 bases between them. Here the CDR3 reads CSARDPRTAQETQYF. The CDR3 DNA reads TGCAGTGCTAGAGATCCCAGGACAGCCCAAGAGACCCAGTACTTC.

This clonotype was seen a few times. J is TRBJ2-7 and V is TRBV5-1, with TRBD1 matching over 8 bases. The germline gives CDR1 SGHRS, CDR2 YFSETQ. The junction had 8 bases not matched to a gene; V was cut back by 3 bases and J by 3 bases. The CDR3 covers 15 residues. Written as DNA, the CDR3 is TGCGCCAGCAGCTCGACGACAGGGGTTATCTACGAGCAGTACTTC. This translates into CASSSTTGVIYEQYF. Combining the CDR3 with reference TRBV5-1 and TRBJ2-7 gives the whole variable domain KAGVTQTPRYLIKTRGQQVTLSCSPISGHRSVSWYQQTPGQGLQFLFEYFSETQRNKGNFPGRFSGRQFSNSRSEMNVSTLELGDSALYLCASSSTTGVIYEQYFGPGTRLTVT.

This chain joins TRBV15 and TRBJ1-4; 7 nucleotides line up with TRBD1. J lost 5 bases, V lost 0 bases, and 6 bases had no gene match. The CDR3 extends over 16 amino acids. From germline, CDR1 is LNHNV and CDR2 YYDKDF (reference sequence). The CDR3 DNA reads TGTGCCACCAGCAGAGATCCGGCAGGGGGGAATGAAAAACTGTTTTTT. Its translation is CATSRDPAGGNEKLFF.

The CDR3 loop is CASSGRQGNQPQHF. DNA of the CDR3: TGTGCCAGCAGCGGTAGACAGGGTAATCAGCCCCAGCATTTT. J is TRBJ1-5 and V is TRBV5-6; 7 bases are shared with TRBD1. CDR1 and CDR2 from the germline V gene are SGHDT and YYEEEE. V lost 4 bases and J lost 4; bases outside the gene matches: 5. There are 14 residues in the CDR3.

V is TRBV7-8 and J is TRBJ2-2; D ambiguous. From germline, CDR1 is SGHVS and CDR2 FQNEAQ. V gave up 5 bases and J gave up 7 bases, with 8 bases separating them. The CDR3 has 12 residues. CDR3 sequence reads: CASSPSSGELFF. CDR3 nucleotide sequence: TGTGCCAGCAGCCCCTCCAGCGGGGAGCTGTTTTTT.

This chain joins TRBV12-3 or TRBV12-4 and TRBJ2-3; D possibly corresponds to TRBD1 (5 bases). Trimming shortened V by 1 base and J by 3 bases, and 17 bases separated the two germline ends. CDR3 length: 17 residues. CDR3 DNA sequence: TGTGCCAGCAGTTTAGGAGCCAGGGTCGATGGGACAGATACGCAGTATTTT. Translating it yields CASSLGARVDGTDTQYF.

The CDR3 here is CSAQRGGRGYF. CDR3 bases: TGCAGTGCTCAGCGGGGGGGCCGAGGGTACTTC. The chain is built from TRBV20-1 and TRBJ2-7, with 10 bases matching TRBD2. V gave up 5 bases and J gave up 12 bases; unmatched junction bases: 7. Germline loops: CDR1 DFQATT, CDR2 SNEGSKA (reference sequence). CDR3 length: 11 residues.

This clonotype came up once. The chain uses TRBV6-5 and TRBJ2-7; 9 nucleotides align to TRBD1. Germline trimming cut 6 bases from V and 7 bases from J; bases unmatched to any gene: 7. Germline CDR1 reads MNHEY; CDR2 reads SVGAGI. CDR3 length: 13 amino acids. CDR3 nucleotides: TGTGCCAGCAGGTTAAACAGGGGGCAGGAGCAGTACTTC. Encoded protein: CASRLNRGQEQYF.

The rearrangement joins TRBV7-2 to TRBJ2-1, with D perhaps matching TRBD1 (6 bases). Trimming removed 1 base at V and 3 bases at J, with 7 bases between. The CDR3 length is 14 residues. In germline, CDR1 is SGHTA, CDR2 FQGNSA. CDR3 sequence reads: CASSLGGHYNEQFF. The CDR3 DNA sequence: TGTGCCAGCAGCTTAGGGGGACACTACAATGAGCAGTTCTTC.

V and J are TRBV30 and TRBJ2-7; tentatively, D is TRBD1 (6 bases). CDR3 length equals 13 residues. Germline CDR1 is GTSNPN and CDR2 is SVGIG (reference sequence). Trimming shortened V by 4 bases and J by 5 bases, and 15 bases separated the two germline ends. The CDR3 protein is CAWNRWTVDEQYF. In DNA, the CDR3 is TGTGCCTGGAATCGATGGACAGTAGACGAGCAGTACTTC. Full variable domain (rest looked up from reference TRBV30 and TRBJ2-7): SQTIHQWPATLVQPVGSPLSLECTVEGTSNPNLYWYRQAAGRGLQLLFYSVGIGQISSEVPQNLSASRPQDRQFILSSKKLLLSDSGFYLCAWNRWTVDEQYFGPGTRLTVT.